This is a list of T cell receptor beta chains from one sample in a study of stem cell transplantation in POMP-related autoinflammatory disease. Clones were sequenced by immunoSEQ multiplex PCR, and TCRdb holds only the in-frame ones, with some missing. Of over 30,000 clones listed, just over 85% were seen once; the top ten hold 0.72%. The starting material was CD4+ T cells from PBMCs, obtained before stem cell transplantation. These receptor sequences come from a human donor with POMP-related autoinflammation and immune dysregulation (PRAID). Each CDR3 is given with its conserved first and last residue. Each record gives: J gene, D gene, V gene, CDR3 protein. D genes are given only for firm matches.

>TRBJ2-1|NA|TRBV5-1
CASSLQREQFF
>TRBJ2-3|TRBD2|TRBV6-1
CASSGGGGPIDTQYF
>TRBJ2-7|NA|TRBV5-5
CASSLTGLYEQYF
>TRBJ2-5|TRBD1|TRBV28
CAVNRGFQETQYF
>TRBJ2-4|NA|TRBV18
CASSPGPGDIQYF
>TRBJ1-2|NA|TRBV5-5
CASSRQPGRQHGYTF
>TRBJ1-2|NA|TRBV7-9
CASSLEGKDWDYGYTF
>TRBJ2-7|TRBD2|TRBV5-8
CASSLGLAGGYEQYF
>TRBJ2-7|NA|TRBV6-1
CASSDTGSSYEQYF
>TRBJ2-3|NA|TRBV30
CAWSRVAPTDTQYF
>TRBJ2-2|NA|TRBV30
CAWSYTTNTGELFF
>TRBJ1-5|NA|TRBV6-1
CASSEIQERNQPQHF
>TRBJ2-3|TRBD2|TRBV6-5
CASSSWTRADTQYF
>TRBJ1-5|TRBD1|TRBV7-7
CASSLTGVGNQPQHF
>TRBJ1-5|TRBD1|TRBV10-1
CASNSGDSPNQPQHF
>TRBJ1-3|NA|TRBV6-1
CASSLQVSGNTIYF
>TRBJ2-3|NA|TRBV14
CASSQERTAFTDTQYF
>TRBJ2-1|NA|TRBV27
CASSSWRGLNQEQFF
>TRBJ1-1|NA|TRBV7-8
CASSPTSRPTEAFF
>TRBJ1-5|TRBD1|TRBV6-5
CASSSRQGRRGQPQHF
>TRBJ1-1|NA|TRBV25-1
CASSTYGAQAFF
>TRBJ1-2|NA|TRBV6-1
CASSDRTSYGYTF
>TRBJ2-7|TRBD1|TRBV5-1
CASSGQGIHEQYF
>TRBJ1-6|NA|TRBV7-3
CASSSSGTDHSPLHF
>TRBJ2-2|NA|TRBV27
CASSLQTNTGELFF
>TRBJ2-5|TRBD1|TRBV10-2
CASSAGTGIIGTQYF
>TRBJ1-3|TRBD1|TRBV5-5
CASSPIDRASGNTIYF